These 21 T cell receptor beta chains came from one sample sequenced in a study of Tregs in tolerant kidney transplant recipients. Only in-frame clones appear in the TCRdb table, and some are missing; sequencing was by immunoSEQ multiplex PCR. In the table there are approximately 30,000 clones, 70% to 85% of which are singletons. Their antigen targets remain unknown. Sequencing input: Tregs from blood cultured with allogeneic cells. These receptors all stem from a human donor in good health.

CDR3 loop: CASSTRGWDTEAFF. In DNA form, the CDR3 reads TGTGCCAGCAGCACCAGGGGGTGGGACACTGAAGCTTTCTTT. V is TRBV7-2 and J is TRBJ1-1, with 7 nucleotides matching TRBD1. Germline loops: CDR1 SGHTA, CDR2 FQGNSA. V shed 5 bases and J 3 bases; nucleotides not matched to a gene: 6. This CDR3 is 14 amino acids long.

CDR3 nucleotides: TGTGCCAGTAGTATATCGACAGGGACCACAGGAGGCTATGGCTACACCTTC. This translates into CASSISTGTTGGYGYTF. The chain uses TRBV19 and TRBJ1-2, with 7 bases aligning to TRBD1. Germline CDR1 and CDR2: LNHDA and SQIVND (reference sequence). The V and J ends lost 2 bases and 4 bases, in that order; junction bases with no gene match: 13. This CDR3 is 17 amino acids long.

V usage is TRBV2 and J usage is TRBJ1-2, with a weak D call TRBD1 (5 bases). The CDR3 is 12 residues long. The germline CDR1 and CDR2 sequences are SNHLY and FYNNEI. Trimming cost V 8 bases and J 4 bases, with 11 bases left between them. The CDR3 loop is CASRGTAYGYTF. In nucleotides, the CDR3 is TGTGCCAGCCGAGGGACGGCCTATGGCTACACCTTC.

The CDR3 DNA reads as TGCGCCAGCAGCTTGGGACTCCAAGAGACCCAGTACTTC. Translation: CASSLGLQETQYF. The V and J genes are TRBV5-1 and TRBJ2-5; D call uncertain. V was cut by 0 bases and J by 1 base, with 4 bases left in between. Germline V lookup: CDR1 SGHRS, CDR2 YFSETQ. The CDR3 is 13 residues long.

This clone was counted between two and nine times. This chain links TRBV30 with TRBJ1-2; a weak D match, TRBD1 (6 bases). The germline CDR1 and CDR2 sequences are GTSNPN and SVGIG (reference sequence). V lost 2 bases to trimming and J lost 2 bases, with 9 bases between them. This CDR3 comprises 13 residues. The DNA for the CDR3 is TGTGCCTGGAGTACCGGGGGCAACTATGGCTACACCTTC. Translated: CAWSTGGNYGYTF.

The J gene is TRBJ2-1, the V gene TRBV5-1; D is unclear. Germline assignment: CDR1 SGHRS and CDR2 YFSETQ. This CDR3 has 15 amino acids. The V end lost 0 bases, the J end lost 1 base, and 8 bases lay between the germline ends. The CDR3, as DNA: TGCGCCAGCAGCTTGGCGGGCCTATCCTACAATGAGCAGTTCTTC. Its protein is CASSLAGLSYNEQFF.

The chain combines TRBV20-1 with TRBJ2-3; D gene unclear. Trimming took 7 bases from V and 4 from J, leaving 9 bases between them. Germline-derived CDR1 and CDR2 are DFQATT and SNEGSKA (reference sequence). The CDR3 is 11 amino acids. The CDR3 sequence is CSERIADTQYF. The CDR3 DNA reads TGCAGTGAAAGGATCGCAGATACGCAGTATTTT.

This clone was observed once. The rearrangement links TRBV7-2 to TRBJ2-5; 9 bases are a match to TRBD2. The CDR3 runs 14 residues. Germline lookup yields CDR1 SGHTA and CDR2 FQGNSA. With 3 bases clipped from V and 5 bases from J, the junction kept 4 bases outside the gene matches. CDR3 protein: CASSFQAGGETQYF. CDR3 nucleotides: TGTGCCAGCAGCTTCCAAGCGGGGGGTGAGACCCAGTACTTC.

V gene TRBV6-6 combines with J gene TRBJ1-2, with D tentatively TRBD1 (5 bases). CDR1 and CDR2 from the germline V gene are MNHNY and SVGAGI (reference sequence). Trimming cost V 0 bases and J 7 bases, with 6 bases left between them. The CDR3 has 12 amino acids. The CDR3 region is CASSYSGAGYTF. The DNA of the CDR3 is TGTGCCAGCAGTTACTCAGGGGCTGGCTACACCTTC.

The CDR3 loop reads CAIRRDSTDTQYF. Written as DNA, the CDR3 is TGTGCCATCAGAAGGGACAGCACAGATACGCAGTATTTT. J is TRBJ2-3 and V is TRBV10-3; either TRBD1 or TRBD2 may fit D (5 bases each). Between the trimmed V and J ends, which lost 6 bases and 0 bases, there was a span of 7 bases. The CDR3 has 13 amino acids. Germline values: CDR1 ENHRY, CDR2 SYGVKD.

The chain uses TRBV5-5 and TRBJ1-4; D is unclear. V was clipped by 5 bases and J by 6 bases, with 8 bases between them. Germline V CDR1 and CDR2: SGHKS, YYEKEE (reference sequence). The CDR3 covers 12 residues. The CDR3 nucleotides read TGTGCCAGCAGGGGGTTTGATGAAAAACTGTTTTTT. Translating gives CASRGFDEKLFF.

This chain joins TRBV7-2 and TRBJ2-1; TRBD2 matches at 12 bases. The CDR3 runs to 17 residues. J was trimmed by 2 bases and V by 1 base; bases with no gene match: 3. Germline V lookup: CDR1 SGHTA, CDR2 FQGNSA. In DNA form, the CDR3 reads TGTGCCAGCAGCTTAGTTCTAGCGGGGGGGCCCTACAATGAGCAGTTCTTC. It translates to CASSLVLAGGPYNEQFF. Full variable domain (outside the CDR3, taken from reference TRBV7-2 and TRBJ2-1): GAGVSQSPSNKVTEKGKDVELRCDPISGHTALYWYRQSLGQGLEFLIYFQGNSAPDKSGLPSDRFSAERTGGSVSTLTIQRTQQEDSAVYLCASSLVLAGGPYNEQFFGPGTRLTVL.

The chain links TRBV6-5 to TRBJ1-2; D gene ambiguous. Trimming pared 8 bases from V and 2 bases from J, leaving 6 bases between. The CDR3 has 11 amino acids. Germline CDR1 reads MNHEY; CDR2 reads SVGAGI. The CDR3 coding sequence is TGTGCCAGCCGGACCAACTATGGCTACACCTTC. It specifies CASRTNYGYTF.

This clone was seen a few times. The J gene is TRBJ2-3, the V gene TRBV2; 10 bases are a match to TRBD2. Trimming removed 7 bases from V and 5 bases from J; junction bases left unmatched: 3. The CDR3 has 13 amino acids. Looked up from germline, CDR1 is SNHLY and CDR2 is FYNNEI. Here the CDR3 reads CASKSSGRDTQYF. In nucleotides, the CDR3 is TGTGCCAGCAAGTCTAGCGGGAGAGATACGCAGTATTTT. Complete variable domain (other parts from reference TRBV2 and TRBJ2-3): EPEVTQTPSHQVTQMGQEVILRCVPISNHLYFYWYRQILGQKVEFLVSFYNNEISEKSEIFDDQFSVERPDGSNFTLKIRSTKLEDSAMYFCASKSSGRDTQYFGPGTRLTVL.

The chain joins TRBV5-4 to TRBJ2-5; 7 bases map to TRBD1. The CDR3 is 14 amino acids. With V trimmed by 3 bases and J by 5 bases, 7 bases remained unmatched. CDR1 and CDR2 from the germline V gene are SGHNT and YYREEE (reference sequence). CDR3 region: CASSSYDRVETQYF. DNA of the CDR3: TGTGCCAGCAGCTCCTACGACAGGGTCGAGACCCAGTACTTC. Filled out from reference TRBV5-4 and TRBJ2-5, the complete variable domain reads ETGVTQSPTHLIKTRGQQVTLRCSSQSGHNTVSWYQQALGQGPQFIFQYYREEENGRGNFPPRFSGLQFPNYSSELNVNALELDDSALYLCASSSYDRVETQYFGPGTRLLVL.

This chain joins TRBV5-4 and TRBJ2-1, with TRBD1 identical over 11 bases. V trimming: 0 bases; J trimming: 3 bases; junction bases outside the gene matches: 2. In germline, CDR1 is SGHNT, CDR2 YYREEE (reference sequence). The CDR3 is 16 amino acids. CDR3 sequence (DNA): TGTGCCAGCAGCTTGGTCGGGACAGGGGGCTACAATGAGCAGTTCTTC. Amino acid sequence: CASSLVGTGGYNEQFF.

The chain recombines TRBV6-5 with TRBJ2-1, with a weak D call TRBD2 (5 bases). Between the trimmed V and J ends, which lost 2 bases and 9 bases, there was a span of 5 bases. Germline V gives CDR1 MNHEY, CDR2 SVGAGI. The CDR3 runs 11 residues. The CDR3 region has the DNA TGTGCCAGCAGTTACCGGGGTGAGCAGTTCTTC. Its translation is CASSYRGEQFF.

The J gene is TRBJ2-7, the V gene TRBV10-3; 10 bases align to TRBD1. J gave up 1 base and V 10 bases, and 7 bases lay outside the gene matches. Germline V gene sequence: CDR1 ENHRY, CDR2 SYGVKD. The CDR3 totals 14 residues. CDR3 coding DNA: TGTGCCAGCCGGGACAGGGGACGGTCCTACGAGCAGTACTTC. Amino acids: CASRDRGRSYEQYF.

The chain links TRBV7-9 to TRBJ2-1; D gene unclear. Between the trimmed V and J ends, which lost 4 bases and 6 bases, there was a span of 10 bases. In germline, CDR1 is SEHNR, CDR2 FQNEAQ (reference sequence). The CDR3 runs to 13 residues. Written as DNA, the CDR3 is TGTGCCAGCAGCTGGGGAAGTGGCAATGAGCAGTTCTTC. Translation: CASSWGSGNEQFF.

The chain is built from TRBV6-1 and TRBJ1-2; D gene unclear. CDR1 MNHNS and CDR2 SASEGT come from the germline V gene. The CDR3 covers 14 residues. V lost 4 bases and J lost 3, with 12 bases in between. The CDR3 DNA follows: TGTGCCAGCAGTGGATACGGGGTCGACTATGGCTACACCTTC. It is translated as CASSGYGVDYGYTF.

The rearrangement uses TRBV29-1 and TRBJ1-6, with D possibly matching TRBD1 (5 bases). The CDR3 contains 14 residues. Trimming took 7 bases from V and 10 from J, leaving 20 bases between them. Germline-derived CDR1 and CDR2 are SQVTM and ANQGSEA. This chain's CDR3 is CSGAREGVVSPLHF. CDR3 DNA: TGCAGCGGGGCCAGGGAAGGAGTCGTATCACCCCTCCACTTT.